These 24 T cell receptor beta chains were all obtained from the same sample, sequenced in a study of T cells after yellow fever vaccination (dated by TCRdb to the late 2010s). The treatment or condition label on this specimen signifies: live attenuated yellow fever vaccine strain. The library was built by means of 5' RACE. Sequencing was performed on an Illumina HiSeq 2500. Through fastp at Q25 and MiXCR, TCRdb rebuilt clones from the public reads, retaining in-frame beta chains. A single entry per CDR3 protein holds the most common genes and DNA from its merged rows. The sample table holds roughly 160,000 distinct CDR3 sequences, of which approximately 6.7% were seen once. The ten largest account for about 2.5% of the sample. Sequencing used CD4+ T cells sorted from PBMCs, obtained 4 to 5 days after the first yellow fever vaccination. All receptors derive from a man between 18 and 35 years old who received the YFV17D yellow fever vaccine.

This clonotype was seen ten or more times. CDR3 protein: CASSSLRDRGNYGYTF. The DNA of the CDR3 is TGTGCCAGCAGTTCACTCCGGGACAGGGGGAACTATGGCTACACCTTC. The chain joins TRBV11-2 to TRBJ1-2; 11 positions agree with TRBD1. J lost 2 bases, V lost 6 bases, and 8 bases had no gene match. Germline CDR1 and CDR2: SGHAT and FQNNGV. The CDR3 is 16 residues long.

The genes are TRBV2 and TRBJ2-4; perhaps TRBD1 as D (6 bases). Germline CDR1 reads SNHLY; CDR2 reads FYNNEI. The CDR3 runs to 17 residues. The V end was cut by 6 bases, the J end by 2 bases, with 20 bases between. In nucleotides, the CDR3 is TGTGCCAGCAGAGAAACTCAGGGACAAGAACCCAAAAACATTCAGTACTTC. Its protein product is CASRETQGQEPKNIQYF.

This sequence joins TRBV5-1 and TRBJ1-2, with 9 bases aligning to TRBD1. This CDR3 is 13 amino acids long. V shed 4 bases, J shed 6 bases, and the junction held 4 bases outside the gene matches. The germline V gene has CDR1 SGHRS and CDR2 YFSETQ. CDR3 region: CASSMGQGDGYTF. As DNA, the CDR3 is TGCGCCAGCAGCATGGGACAGGGTGATGGCTACACCTTC.

This clonotype was observed at least ten times. The rearrangement links TRBV4-1 to TRBJ2-7; 8 bases align to TRBD1. CDR1 and CDR2 from the germline V gene are MGHRA and YSYEKL. The trim removed 5 bases at V and 6 bases at J, leaving 12 bases unmatched. There are 15 residues in the CDR3. CDR3: CASSSRTGPLGEQYF. The CDR3, as DNA: TGCGCCAGCAGCTCACGGACAGGGCCGTTGGGCGAGCAGTACTTC.

In DNA, the CDR3 is TGTGCCAGCAGTTTTAGTTTGAGGACGGCCCGCTACAATGAGCAGTTCTTC. Translating gives CASSFSLRTARYNEQFF. The chain has TRBV12-3 or TRBV12-4 and TRBJ2-1; D not certain. CDR3 size: 17 residues. Trimming shortened V by 3 bases and J by 3 bases, and 18 bases separated the two germline ends.

This clonotype was counted only a few times. The chain carries TRBV25-1 and TRBJ1-5; D unclear. The length of the CDR3 is 15 residues. Trimming took off 2 bases at V and 4 bases at J, with 12 bases between the two ends. CDR1 MGHDK and CDR2 SYGVNS come from the germline V gene. CDR3 bases: TGTGCCAGCAGTGAAGGCGGGTCAGTTAATCAGCCCCAGCATTTT. The encoded protein is CASSEGGSVNQPQHF.

This clonotype was seen ten or more times. The genes are TRBV10-3 and TRBJ2-1, with 11 bases identical to TRBD2. The trim removed 3 bases at V and 6 bases at J, leaving 1 base unmatched. The CDR3 is 14 residues long. Germline loops: CDR1 ENHRY, CDR2 SYGVKD. The CDR3 protein is CAISEGLAGNEQFF. The CDR3 DNA reads as TGTGCCATCAGTGAAGGACTAGCGGGCAATGAGCAGTTCTTC.

This clonotype was seen repeatedly, ten times or more. The gene calls are TRBV20-1 and TRBJ2-3; maybe TRBD2 (5 bases). Trimming removed 3 bases at V and 4 bases at J, with 17 bases between. The length of the CDR3 is 15 residues. Germline CDR1 reads DFQATT; CDR2 reads SNEGSKA (reference sequence). The CDR3 region has the DNA TGCAGTGCTAGTGCCCTCGGGGTTTCAGCAGATACGCAGTATTTT. Residues: CSASALGVSADTQYF.

This clonotype has a handful of counts. The chain combines TRBV18 with TRBJ2-2; unclear D gene. The V and J ends lost 0 bases and 6 bases respectively, with 5 bases between them. This CDR3 is built from 13 residues. Germline values: CDR1 KGHSH, CDR2 LQKENI. CDR3 sequence (DNA): TGTGCCAGCTCACCACCCAGTTCCGGGGAGCTGTTTTTT. Its translation: CASSPPSSGELFF.

This rearrangement joins TRBV15 to TRBJ1-6; D uncertain. V was pared by 0 bases and J by 13 bases, with 16 bases between. This CDR3 has 15 residues. The germline gives CDR1 LNHNV, CDR2 YYDKDF (reference sequence). In DNA, the CDR3 is TGTGCCACCAGCAGAGATAGGAGTGCCCTTTCGCCCCTCCACTTT. Its translation: CATSRDRSALSPLHF.

This clonotype showed up many times. The chain couples TRBV10-2 to TRBJ2-1; TRBD1 agrees at 7 bases. The CDR3 has 13 residues. Germline CDR1 WSHSY, CDR2 SAAADI. The V segment lost 8 bases and the J segment 8 bases; nucleotides outside the gene matches: 9. CDR3 bases: TGCGCCAGCGCCGACAGGGACGATGATGAGCAGTTCTTC. Its protein product is CASADRDDDEQFF.

V and J are TRBV14 and TRBJ1-2; TRBD1 is a possible D gene (5 bases). With 5 bases removed from V and 1 base from J, the gap between germline ends came to 14 bases. Germline CDR1 reads SGHDN; CDR2 reads FVKESK. This CDR3 spans 15 amino acids. DNA of the CDR3: TGTGCCAGCAGCTACTCTGGGCAGGGTAACTATGGCTACACCTTC. Protein product: CASSYSGQGNYGYTF.

This clonotype was detected many times. The chain couples TRBV28 to TRBJ1-2, with D possibly being TRBD1 (5 bases). V was shortened by 2 bases and J by 4 bases, with 8 bases between the two germline ends. The CDR3 covers 13 residues. Germline V gene sequence: CDR1 MDHEN, CDR2 SYDVKM. This chain's CDR3 is CASSLQGFYGYTF. As DNA, the CDR3 is TGTGCCAGCAGTTTACAGGGCTTCTATGGCTACACCTTC.

The V gene is TRBV7-9, the J gene TRBJ2-2; maybe TRBD1 (7 bases). CDR1 and CDR2 from the germline V gene are SEHNR and FQNEAQ (reference sequence). Trimming shortened V by 10 bases and J by 1 base, and 16 bases separated the two germline ends. This CDR3 contains 15 residues. The CDR3 loop is CANRRDRLNTGELFF. CDR3 DNA: TGTGCCAACAGGAGGGACAGACTGAACACCGGGGAGCTGTTTTTT.

The chain has TRBV5-4 and TRBJ2-3; 10 bases align to TRBD2. The CDR3 totals 16 residues. The V and J ends lost 1 base and 6 bases, in that order; junction bases with no gene match: 8. Germline V gives CDR1 SGHNT, CDR2 YYREEE (reference sequence). The CDR3: CASSLLLAGAADTQYF. The CDR3 coding sequence is TGTGCCAGCAGCTTGTTGCTAGCGGGGGCGGCCGATACGCAGTATTTT.

A few counts support this clonotype. The V gene is TRBV7-3, the J gene TRBJ2-1; 16 bases map to TRBD2. This CDR3 spans 16 amino acids. Germline V CDR1 and CDR2: SGHTA, FQGTGA. Trimming cost V 5 bases and J 8 bases; bases outside gene matches: 6. CDR3 DNA: TGTGCCAGCAGCGCGGGACTAGCGGGGGGGCGGGATGAGCAGTTCTTC. It is translated as CASSAGLAGGRDEQFF.

This clonotype was seen only a few times. The genes are TRBV12-3 or TRBV12-4 and TRBJ2-1; TRBD2 aligns across 13 bases. The V gene end was trimmed by 6 bases and the J gene end by 2 bases; junction bases not matched to a gene: 10. The CDR3 totals 18 residues. CDR3 region: CASRLRLAGGPAYNEQFF. In nucleotides, the CDR3 is TGTGCCAGCAGATTAAGACTAGCGGGGGGTCCTGCCTACAATGAGCAGTTCTTC.

This clonotype came up a few times. The chain joins TRBV6-5 to TRBJ1-3; D call uncertain. The CDR3 is 16 amino acids. CDR1 and CDR2 (germline): MNHEY, SVGAGI. Deletions cut 7 bases from V and 2 bases from J, with 18 bases between. In nucleotides, the CDR3 is TGTGCCAGCATTAAATCGGGCTCTGTCCCTGGAAACACCATATATTTT. Protein: CASIKSGSVPGNTIYF.

This clonotype was counted ten times or more. J is TRBJ2-5 and V is TRBV5-1; D may match TRBD1 or TRBD2 (6 bases each). Germline CDR1 reads SGHRS; CDR2 reads YFSETQ. The CDR3 has 15 residues. The V end lost 2 bases, the J end lost 0 bases, and 11 bases lay between the germline ends. The CDR3 loop is CASSFLGGNQETQYF. The CDR3 DNA sequence: TGCGCCAGCAGCTTCCTGGGGGGCAACCAAGAGACCCAGTACTTC.

This clonotype was counted a few times. The rearrangement links TRBV18 to TRBJ2-1; 11 nucleotides match TRBD2. V was pared by 2 bases and J by 4 bases, with 4 bases of the junction left unmatched. CDR1 and CDR2 (germline): KGHSH, LQKENI. The CDR3 runs to 16 residues. The CDR3 region has the DNA TGTGCCAGCTCACCATTGGCTAGCGGGGGGTACAATGAGCAGTTCTTC. Its protein is CASSPLASGGYNEQFF.

The gene calls are TRBV29-1 and TRBJ1-2, with 9 bases identical to TRBD1. The CDR3 contains 14 residues. Germline CDR1 reads SQVTM; CDR2 reads ANQGSEA. V trimming: 6 bases; J trimming: 8 bases; junction bases outside the gene matches: 13. The CDR3 reads CSVGGTGPSGGYTF. The CDR3 nucleotides read TGCAGCGTGGGGGGGACAGGGCCCTCGGGAGGCTACACCTTC.

The chain employs TRBV5-6 and TRBJ2-1; unclear D gene. The germline V and J ends were trimmed by 1 base and 4 bases, with 6 bases remaining between them. CDR1 is SGHDT, CDR2 YYEEEE, per germline. This CDR3 is 13 amino acids long. CDR3 amino acids: CASSLSVYNEQFF. In DNA, the CDR3 is TGTGCCAGCAGCTTGTCAGTTTACAATGAGCAGTTCTTC.

The J gene is TRBJ2-7, the V gene TRBV19; 8 nucleotides agree with TRBD2. Germline CDR1 is LNHDA and CDR2 is SQIVND (reference sequence). CDR3 size: 16 residues. V gave up 10 bases and J gave up 6 bases; unmatched junction bases: 20. The chain's CDR3 is CATTGPGTRGSGEQYF. DNA of the CDR3: TGTGCCACCACGGGCCCCGGGACTAGGGGTTCCGGCGAGCAGTACTTC.

The V gene is TRBV4-2, the J gene TRBJ2-1; 8 bases line up with TRBD2. The germline V gene has CDR1 LGHNA and CDR2 YNFKEQ. With V trimmed by 1 base and J by 8 bases, 7 bases remained unmatched. There are 15 residues in the CDR3. CDR3 sequence reads: CASSQAGGPVYEQFF. The CDR3 DNA reads as TGTGCCAGCAGCCAAGCGGGGGGGCCGGTATATGAGCAGTTCTTC.